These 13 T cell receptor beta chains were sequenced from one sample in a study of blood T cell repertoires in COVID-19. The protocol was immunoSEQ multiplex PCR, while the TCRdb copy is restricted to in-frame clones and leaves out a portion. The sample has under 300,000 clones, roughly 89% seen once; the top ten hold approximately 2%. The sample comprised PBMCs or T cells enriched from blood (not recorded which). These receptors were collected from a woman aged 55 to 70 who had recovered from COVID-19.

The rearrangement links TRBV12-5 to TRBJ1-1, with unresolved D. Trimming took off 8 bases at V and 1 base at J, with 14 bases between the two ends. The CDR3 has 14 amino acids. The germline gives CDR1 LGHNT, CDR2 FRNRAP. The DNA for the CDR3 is TGTGCTAGTTCCGGGCGGGGAGGGAACACTGAAGCTTTCTTT. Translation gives CASSGRGGNTEAFF.

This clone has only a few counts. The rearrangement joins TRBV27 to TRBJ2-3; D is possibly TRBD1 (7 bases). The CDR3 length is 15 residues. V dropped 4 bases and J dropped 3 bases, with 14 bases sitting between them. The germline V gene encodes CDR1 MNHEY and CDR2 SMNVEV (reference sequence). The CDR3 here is CASSSARGDTDTQYF. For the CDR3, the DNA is TGTGCCAGCAGTTCGGCCAGGGGGGATACAGATACGCAGTATTTT.

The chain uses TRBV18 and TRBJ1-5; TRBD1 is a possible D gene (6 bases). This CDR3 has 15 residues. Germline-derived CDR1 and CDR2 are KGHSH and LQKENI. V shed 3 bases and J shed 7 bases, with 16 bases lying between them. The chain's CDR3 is CASSPDWGGGQPQHF. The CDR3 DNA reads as TGTGCCAGCTCACCCGATTGGGGCGGGGGCCAGCCCCAGCATTTT.

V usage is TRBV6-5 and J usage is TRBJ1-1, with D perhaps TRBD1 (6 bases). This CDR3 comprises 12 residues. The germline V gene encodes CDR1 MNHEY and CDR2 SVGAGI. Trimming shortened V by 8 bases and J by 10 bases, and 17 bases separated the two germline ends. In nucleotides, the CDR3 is TGTGCCAGCGGAGGACAGCTCTACGGAGCTTTCTTT. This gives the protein CASGGQLYGAFF.

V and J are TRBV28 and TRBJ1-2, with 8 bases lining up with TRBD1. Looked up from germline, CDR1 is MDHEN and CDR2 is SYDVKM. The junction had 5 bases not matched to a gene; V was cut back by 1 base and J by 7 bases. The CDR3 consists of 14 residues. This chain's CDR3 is CASSLSARGLGYTF. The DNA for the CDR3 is TGTGCCAGCAGTTTATCAGCCAGGGGGCTTGGCTACACCTTC.

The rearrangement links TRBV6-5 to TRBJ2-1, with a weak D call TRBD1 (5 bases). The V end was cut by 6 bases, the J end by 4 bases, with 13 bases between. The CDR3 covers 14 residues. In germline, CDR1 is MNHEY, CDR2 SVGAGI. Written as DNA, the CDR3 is TGTGCCAGCAGAGATCCCTCAGGGTACAATGAGCAGTTCTTC. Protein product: CASRDPSGYNEQFF.

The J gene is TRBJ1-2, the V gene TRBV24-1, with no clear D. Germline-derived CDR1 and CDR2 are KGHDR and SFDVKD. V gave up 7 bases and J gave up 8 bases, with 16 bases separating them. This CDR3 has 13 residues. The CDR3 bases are TGTGCCACCAGCGCAACGTCGGGGTACGGCTACACCTTC. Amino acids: CATSATSGYGYTF.

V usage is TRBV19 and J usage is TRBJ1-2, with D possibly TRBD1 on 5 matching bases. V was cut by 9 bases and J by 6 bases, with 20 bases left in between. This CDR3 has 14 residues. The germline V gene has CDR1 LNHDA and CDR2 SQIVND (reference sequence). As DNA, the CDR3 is TGTGCCAGCAGGGATCAGGCGGTTCTCGATGGCTACACCTTC. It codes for CASRDQAVLDGYTF.

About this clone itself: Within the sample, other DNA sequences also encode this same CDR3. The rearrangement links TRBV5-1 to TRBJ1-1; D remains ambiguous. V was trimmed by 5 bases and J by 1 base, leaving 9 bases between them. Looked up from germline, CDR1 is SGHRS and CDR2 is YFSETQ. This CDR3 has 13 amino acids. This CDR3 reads CASSFAENTEAFF. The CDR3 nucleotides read TGCGCCAGCAGTTTTGCGGAGAACACTGAAGCTTTCTTT.

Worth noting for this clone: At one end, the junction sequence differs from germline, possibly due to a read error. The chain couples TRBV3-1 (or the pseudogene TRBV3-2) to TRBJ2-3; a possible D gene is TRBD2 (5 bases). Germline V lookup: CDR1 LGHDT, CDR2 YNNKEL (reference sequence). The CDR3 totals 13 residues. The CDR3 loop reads CASSQDERAPTGF. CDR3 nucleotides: TGTGCCAGCAGCCAAGACGAGAGGGCCCCCACGGGTTTT.

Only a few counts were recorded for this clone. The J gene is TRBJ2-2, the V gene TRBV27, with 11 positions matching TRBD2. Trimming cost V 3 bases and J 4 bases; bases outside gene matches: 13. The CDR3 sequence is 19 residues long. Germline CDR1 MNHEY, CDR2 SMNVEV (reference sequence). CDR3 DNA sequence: TGTGCCAGCAGTTTTTTCGGATTAGCGGGAGGGTTTGGCACCGGGGAGCTGTTTTTT. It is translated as CASSFFGLAGGFGTGELFF.

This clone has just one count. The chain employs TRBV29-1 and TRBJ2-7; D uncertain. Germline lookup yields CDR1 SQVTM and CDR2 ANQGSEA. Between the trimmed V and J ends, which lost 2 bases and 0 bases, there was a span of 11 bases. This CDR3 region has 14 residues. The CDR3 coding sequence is TGCAGCGTTGAAAGTGCCGCGAGCTCCTACGAGCAGTACTTC. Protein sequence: CSVESAASSYEQYF.

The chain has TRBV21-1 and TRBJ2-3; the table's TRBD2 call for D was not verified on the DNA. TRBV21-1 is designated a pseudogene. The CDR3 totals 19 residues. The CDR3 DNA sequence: TGTGCCAGCAGCAAAGTAATGCGGACTAGCGGGAGCGGGGCAGATACGCAGTATTTT. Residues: CASSKVMRTSGSGADTQYF.